These T cell receptor beta chains were read from a single sample in a study of response to subunit inactivated influenza vaccine. TCRdb processed the RT-PCR reads anew with MiXCR; each CDR3 protein has one entry. Of 600,000 to 850,000 distinct CDR3 sequences listed, approximately 15% are singletons. Sample: PBMCs from blood, taken 14 days before vaccination. The source of these receptors is a man aged 45-65 years who received an inactivated influenza vaccine. Each CDR3 is given with its conserved first and last residue. The D gene is left open where the match is weak. Some rows have no size entry. The others give once, few or many, or a class for an expanded clone.

abundance: few
d_gene: NA
v_gene: TRBV4-2
j_gene: TRBJ1-1
CDR3aa: CASSHGRSEAFF
CDR3nt: TGTGCCAGCAGCCATGGGAGGTCTGAAGCTTTCTTT

abundance: few
d_gene: NA
v_gene: TRBV20-1
j_gene: TRBJ2-1
CDR3aa: CSAIATRAGENNEQFF
CDR3nt: TGCAGTGCTATCGCGACCCGCGCAGGGGAAAACAATGAGCAGTTCTTC

abundance: NA
d_gene: TRBD2
v_gene: TRBV6-5
j_gene: TRBJ2-5
CDR3aa: CASSYSRLAGGETQYF
CDR3nt: TGTGCCAGCAGTTACTCAAGGCTAGCGGGAGGCGAGACCCAGTACTTC

abundance: once
d_gene: TRBD2
v_gene: TRBV4-3
j_gene: TRBJ2-3
CDR3aa: CASSQHSGGIGTDTQYF
CDR3nt: TGCGCCAGCAGCCAACACTCGGGAGGAATAGGTACAGATACGCAGTATTTT

abundance: NA
d_gene: NA
v_gene: TRBV12-3/TRBV12-4
j_gene: TRBJ2-7
CDR3aa: CASSLENHEQYF
CDR3nt: TGTGCCAGCAGTTTGGAGAACCACGAGCAGTACTTC

abundance: NA
d_gene: TRBD1
v_gene: TRBV12-3/TRBV12-4
j_gene: TRBJ2-1
CDR3aa: CASSRDSQRDEQFF
CDR3nt: TGTGCCAGCAGCCGGGACAGCCAAAGGGATGAGCAGTTCTTC

abundance: NA
d_gene: NA
v_gene: TRBV12-5
j_gene: TRBJ2-2
CDR3aa: CASGLRDGGTGELFF
CDR3nt: TGTGCTAGTGGCCTCAGGGACGGGGGCACCGGGGAGCTGTTTTTT

abundance: many
d_gene: TRBD2
v_gene: TRBV4-3
j_gene: TRBJ2-1
CDR3aa: CASSQAGGPLNEQFF
CDR3nt: TGCGCCAGCAGCCAAGCGGGGGGACCTTTGAATGAGCAGTTCTTC

abundance: few
d_gene: TRBD1
v_gene: TRBV5-6
j_gene: TRBJ1-1
CDR3aa: CASSPTPTGGAFF
CDR3nt: TGTGCCAGCAGCCCTACTCCGACAGGGGGAGCTTTCTTT

abundance: few
d_gene: NA
v_gene: TRBV28
j_gene: TRBJ1-1
CDR3aa: CASSLTLYTEAFF
CDR3nt: TGTGCCAGCAGTTTAACTTTGTACACTGAAGCTTTCTTT

abundance: NA
d_gene: NA
v_gene: TRBV19
j_gene: TRBJ1-2
CDR3aa: CASSDFTGTTGYGYTF
CDR3nt: TGTGCCAGTAGTGACTTTACCGGGACAACGGGCTATGGCTACACCTTC

abundance: NA
d_gene: NA
v_gene: TRBV19
j_gene: TRBJ2-7
CDR3aa: CASAGGTISEQYF
CDR3nt: TGTGCCAGTGCCGGCGGTACCATTTCCGAGCAGTACTTC

abundance: few
d_gene: NA
v_gene: TRBV19
j_gene: TRBJ2-7
CDR3aa: CASSIHPSRGSYEQYF
CDR3nt: TGTGCCAGTAGTATCCATCCCTCGAGGGGGTCCTACGAGCAGTACTTC

abundance: NA
d_gene: NA
v_gene: TRBV4-1
j_gene: TRBJ1-2
CDR3aa: CASSQAVRGIYGYTF
CDR3nt: TGCGCCAGCAGCCAAGCCGTAAGAGGGATATATGGCTACACCTTC